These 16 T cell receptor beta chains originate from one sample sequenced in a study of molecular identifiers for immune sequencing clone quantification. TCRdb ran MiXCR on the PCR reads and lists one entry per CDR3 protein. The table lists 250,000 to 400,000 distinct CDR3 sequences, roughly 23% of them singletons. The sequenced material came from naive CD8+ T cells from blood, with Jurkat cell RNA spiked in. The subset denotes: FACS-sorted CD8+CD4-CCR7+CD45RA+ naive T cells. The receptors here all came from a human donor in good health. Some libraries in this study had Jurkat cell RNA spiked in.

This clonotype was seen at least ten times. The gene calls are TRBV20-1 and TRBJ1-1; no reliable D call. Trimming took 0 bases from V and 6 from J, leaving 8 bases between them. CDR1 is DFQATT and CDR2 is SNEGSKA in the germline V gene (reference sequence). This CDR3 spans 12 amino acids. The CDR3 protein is CSARDRWAEAFF. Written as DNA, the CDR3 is TGCAGTGCTAGAGACAGGTGGGCTGAAGCTTTCTTT.

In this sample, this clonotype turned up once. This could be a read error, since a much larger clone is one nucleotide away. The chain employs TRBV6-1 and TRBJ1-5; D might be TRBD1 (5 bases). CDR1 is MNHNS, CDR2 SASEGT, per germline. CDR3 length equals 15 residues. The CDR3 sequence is CAISEWEGLGQPQHF. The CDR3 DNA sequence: TGTGCCATCAGTGAGTGGGAGGGGCTCGGTCAGCCCCAGCATTTT.

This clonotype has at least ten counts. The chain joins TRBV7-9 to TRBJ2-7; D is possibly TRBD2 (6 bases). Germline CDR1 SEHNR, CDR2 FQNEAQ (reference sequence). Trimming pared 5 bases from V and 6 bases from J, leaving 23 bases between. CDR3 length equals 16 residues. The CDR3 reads CASSPGRGLQVIEQYF. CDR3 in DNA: TGTGCCAGCAGCCCAGGCCGGGGACTGCAGGTGATCGAGCAGTACTTC.

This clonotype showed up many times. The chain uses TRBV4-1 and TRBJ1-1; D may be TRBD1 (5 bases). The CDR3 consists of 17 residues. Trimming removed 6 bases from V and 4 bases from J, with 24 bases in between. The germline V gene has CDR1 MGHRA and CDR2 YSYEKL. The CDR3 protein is CASSPSHETGRGTEAFF. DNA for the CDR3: TGCGCCAGCAGTCCAAGTCATGAAACGGGTAGGGGCACTGAAGCTTTCTTT.

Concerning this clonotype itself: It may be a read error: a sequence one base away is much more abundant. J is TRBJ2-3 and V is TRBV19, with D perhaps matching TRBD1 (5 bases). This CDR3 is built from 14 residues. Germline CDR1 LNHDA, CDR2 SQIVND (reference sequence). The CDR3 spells CAGSPSQGTDTQYF. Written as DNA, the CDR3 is TGTGCCGGTAGTCCCTCACAGGGCACAGATACGCAGTATTTT.

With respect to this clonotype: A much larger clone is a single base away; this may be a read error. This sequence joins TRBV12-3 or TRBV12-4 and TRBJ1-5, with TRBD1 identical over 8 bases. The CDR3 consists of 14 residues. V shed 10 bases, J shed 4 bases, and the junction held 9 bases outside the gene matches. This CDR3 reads CATNTGGGNQPQHF. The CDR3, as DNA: TGTGCCACAAACACAGGGGGGGGAAATCAGCCCCAGCATTTT.

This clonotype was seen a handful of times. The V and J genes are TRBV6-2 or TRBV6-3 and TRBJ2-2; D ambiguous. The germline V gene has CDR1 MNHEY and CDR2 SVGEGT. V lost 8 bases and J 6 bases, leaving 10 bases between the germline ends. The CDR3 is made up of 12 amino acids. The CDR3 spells CASSWIAGELFF. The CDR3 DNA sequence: TGTGCCAGCTCTTGGATCGCCGGGGAGCTGTTTTTT.

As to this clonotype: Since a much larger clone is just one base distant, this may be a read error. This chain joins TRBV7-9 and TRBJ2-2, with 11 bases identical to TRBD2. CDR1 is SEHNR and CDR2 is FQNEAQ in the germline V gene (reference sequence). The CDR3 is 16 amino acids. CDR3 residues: CVSSSTSGVNTGELFF. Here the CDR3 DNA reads TGTGTCAGCAGCTCGACTAGCGGGGTGAACACCGGGGAGCTGTTTTTT. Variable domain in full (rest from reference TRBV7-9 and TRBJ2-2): DTGVSQNPRHKITKRGQNVTFRCDPISEHNRLYWYRQTLGQGPEFLTYFQNEAQLEKSRLLSDRFSAERPKGSFSTLEIQRTEQGDSAMYLCVSSSTSGVNTGELFFGEGSRLTVL.

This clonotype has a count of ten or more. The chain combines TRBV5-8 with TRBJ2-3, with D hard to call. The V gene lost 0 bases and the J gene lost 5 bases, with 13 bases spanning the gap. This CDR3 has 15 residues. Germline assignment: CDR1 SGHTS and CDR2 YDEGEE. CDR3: CASSLEATMGDTQYF. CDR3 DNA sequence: TGTGCCAGCAGCTTGGAGGCTACCATGGGAGATACGCAGTATTTT.

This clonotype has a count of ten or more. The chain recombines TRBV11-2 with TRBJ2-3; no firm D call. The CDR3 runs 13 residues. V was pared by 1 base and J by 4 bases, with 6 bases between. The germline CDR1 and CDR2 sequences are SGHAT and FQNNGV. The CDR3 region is CASSLVPSDTQYF. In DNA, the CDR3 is TGTGCCAGCAGCTTAGTCCCATCAGATACGCAGTATTTT.

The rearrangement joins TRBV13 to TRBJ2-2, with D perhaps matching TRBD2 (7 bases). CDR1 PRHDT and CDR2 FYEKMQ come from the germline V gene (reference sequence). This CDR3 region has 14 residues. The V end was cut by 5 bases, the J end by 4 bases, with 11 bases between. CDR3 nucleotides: TGTGCCAGCAGCCAAAGGGGGGGCACCGGGGAGCTGTTTTTT. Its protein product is CASSQRGGTGELFF.

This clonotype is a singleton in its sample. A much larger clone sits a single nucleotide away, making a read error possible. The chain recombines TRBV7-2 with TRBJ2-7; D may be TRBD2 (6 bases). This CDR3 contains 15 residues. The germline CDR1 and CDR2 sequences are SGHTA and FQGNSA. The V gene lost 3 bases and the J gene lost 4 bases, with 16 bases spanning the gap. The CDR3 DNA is TGTGCCAGCAGCTTTGGGATCGGGACTGGTTACGAGCAGTACTTC. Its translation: CASSFGIGTGYEQYF.

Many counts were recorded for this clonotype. The chain's CDR3 is CASSVEQNQPQHF. CDR3 nucleotides: TGTGCCAGCAGCGTAGAACAGAATCAGCCCCAGCATTTT. The rearrangement joins TRBV9 to TRBJ1-5, with D hard to call. The germline V gene has CDR1 SGDLS and CDR2 YYNGEE. The CDR3 is 13 amino acids. Trimming left V 0 bases short and J 4 bases short, with 5 bases between.

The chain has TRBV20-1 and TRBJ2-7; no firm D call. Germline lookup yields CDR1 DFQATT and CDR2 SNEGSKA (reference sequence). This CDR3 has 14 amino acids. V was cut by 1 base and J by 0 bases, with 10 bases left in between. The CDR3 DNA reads TGCAGTGCTAGAGCGCGGATTAGCTCCTACGAGCAGTACTTC. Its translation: CSARARISSYEQYF.

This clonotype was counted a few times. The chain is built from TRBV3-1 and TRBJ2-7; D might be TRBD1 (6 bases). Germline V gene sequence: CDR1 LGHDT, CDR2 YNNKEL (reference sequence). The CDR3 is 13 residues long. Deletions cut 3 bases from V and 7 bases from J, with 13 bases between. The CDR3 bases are TGTGCCAGCAGCCATCTGTCAGGGGAAGAGCAGTACTTC. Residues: CASSHLSGEEQYF.

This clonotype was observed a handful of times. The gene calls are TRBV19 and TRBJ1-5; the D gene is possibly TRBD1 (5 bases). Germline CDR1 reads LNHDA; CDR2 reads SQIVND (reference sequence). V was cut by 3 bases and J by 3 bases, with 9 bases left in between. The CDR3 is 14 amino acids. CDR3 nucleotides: TGTGCCAGTAGTATTGGGGGGTACAATCAGCCCCAGCATTTT. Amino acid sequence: CASSIGGYNQPQHF.